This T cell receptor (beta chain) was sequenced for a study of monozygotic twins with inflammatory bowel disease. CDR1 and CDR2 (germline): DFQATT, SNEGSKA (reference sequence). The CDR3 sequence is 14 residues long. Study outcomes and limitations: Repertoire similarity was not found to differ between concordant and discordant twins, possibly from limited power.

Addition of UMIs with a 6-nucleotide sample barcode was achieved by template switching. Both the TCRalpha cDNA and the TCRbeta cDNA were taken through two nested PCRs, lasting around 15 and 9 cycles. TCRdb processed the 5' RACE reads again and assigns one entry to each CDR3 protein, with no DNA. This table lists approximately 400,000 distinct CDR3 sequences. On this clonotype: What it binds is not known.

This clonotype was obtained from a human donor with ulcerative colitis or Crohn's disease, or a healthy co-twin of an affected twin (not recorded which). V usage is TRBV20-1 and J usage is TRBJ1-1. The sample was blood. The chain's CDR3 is CSASNRREGTEAFF.